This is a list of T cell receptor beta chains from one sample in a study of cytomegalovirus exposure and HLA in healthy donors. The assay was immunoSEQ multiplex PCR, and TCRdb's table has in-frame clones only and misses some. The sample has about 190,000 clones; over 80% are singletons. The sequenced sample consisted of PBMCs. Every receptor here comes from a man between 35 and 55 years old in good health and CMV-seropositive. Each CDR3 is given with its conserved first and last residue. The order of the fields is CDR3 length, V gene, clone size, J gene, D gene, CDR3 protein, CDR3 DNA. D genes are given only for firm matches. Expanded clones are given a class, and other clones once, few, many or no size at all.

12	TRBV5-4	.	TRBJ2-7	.	CASSSDSYEQYF	TGTGCCAGCAGTTCTGACAGCTACGAGCAGTACTTC
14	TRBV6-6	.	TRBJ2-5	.	CASSSARPQETQYF	TGTGCCAGCAGCAGCGCAAGACCTCAAGAGACCCAGTACTTC
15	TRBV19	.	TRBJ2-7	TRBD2	CASSTLLAGGLEQYF	TGTGCCAGTAGTACCCTACTAGCGGGGGGGCTCGAGCAGTACTTC
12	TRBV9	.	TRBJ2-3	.	CASSVAMNTQYF	TGTGCCAGCAGCGTGGCCATGAATACGCAGTATTTT
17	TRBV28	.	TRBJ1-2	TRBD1	CASSTFGQGFVNYGYTF	TGTGCCAGCAGTACCTTCGGACAGGGGTTCGTTAACTATGGCTACACCTTC
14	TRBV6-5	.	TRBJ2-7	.	CASRRWGRYDEQYF	TGTGCCAGCAGGAGGTGGGGGAGGTATGACGAGCAGTACTTC
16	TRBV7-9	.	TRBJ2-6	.	CASSTTGGSGANVLTF	TGTGCCAGCAGTACGACCGGGGGATCTGGGGCCAACGTCCTGACTTTC
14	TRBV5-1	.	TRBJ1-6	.	CASSLEHNNSPLHF	TGCGCCAGCAGCTTGGAACACAATAATTCACCCCTCCACTTT
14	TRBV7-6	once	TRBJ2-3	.	CASSLRLHTDTQYF	TGTGCCAGCAGCTTAAGACTCCACACAGATACGCAGTATTTT
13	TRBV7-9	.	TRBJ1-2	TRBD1	CASSWGQGRGYTF	TGTGCCAGCAGCTGGGGACAGGGACGCGGCTACACCTTC
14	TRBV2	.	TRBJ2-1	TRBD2	CASPTSGRYNEQFF	TGTGCCAGCCCTACTAGCGGCAGATACAATGAGCAGTTCTTC
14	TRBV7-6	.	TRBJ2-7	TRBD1	CASSSRQGWYEQYF	TGTGCCAGCAGCAGCAGACAGGGGTGGTACGAGCAGTACTTC
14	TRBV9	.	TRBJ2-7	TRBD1	CASSVGGQGGEQYF	TGTGCCAGCAGCGTAGGGGGACAGGGAGGCGAGCAGTACTTC
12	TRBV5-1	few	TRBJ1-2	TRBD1	CASSGDSYGYTF	TGCGCCAGCAGCGGGGACAGCTATGGCTACACCTTC
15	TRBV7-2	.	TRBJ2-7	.	CASSPLGTSTYEQYF	TGTGCCAGCAGTCCCCTCGGGACATCCACCTACGAGCAGTACTTC
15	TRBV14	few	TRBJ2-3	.	CASSLMRRSTDTQYF	TGTGCCAGCAGCCTAATGCGGAGGAGCACAGATACGCAGTATTTT
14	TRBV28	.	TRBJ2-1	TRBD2	CASTIGGGYNEQFF	TGTGCCAGCACCATCGGCGGGGGTTACAATGAGCAGTTCTTC
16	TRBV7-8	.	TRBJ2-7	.	CASSLAMGQGISEQYF	TGTGCCAGCAGCTTAGCCATGGGGCAGGGAATAAGCGAGCAGTACTTC
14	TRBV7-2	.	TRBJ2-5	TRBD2	CASSLAGGVETQYF	TGTGCCAGCAGCTTAGCTGGGGGGGTAGAGACCCAGTACTTC
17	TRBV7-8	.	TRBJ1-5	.	CASSPARGVRGNQPQHF	TGTGCCAGCAGCCCAGCTCGGGGGGTTCGAGGCAATCAGCCCCAGCATTTT
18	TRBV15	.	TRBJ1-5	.	CATSTPSQGPTFNQPQHF	TGTGCCACCAGCACCCCATCCCAGGGGCCGACCTTCAATCAGCCCCAGCATTTT
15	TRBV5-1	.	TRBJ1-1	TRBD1	CASRPGQGADTEAFF	TGCGCCAGCAGACCGGGACAGGGGGCCGACACTGAAGCTTTCTTT
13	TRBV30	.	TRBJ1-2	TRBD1	CAWSAQGAYGYTF	TGTGCCTGGAGTGCACAGGGGGCCTATGGCTACACCTTC
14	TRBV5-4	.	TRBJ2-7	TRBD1	CASSRGQGAGEQYF	TGTGCCAGCAGCCGCGGACAGGGGGCCGGGGAGCAGTACTTC
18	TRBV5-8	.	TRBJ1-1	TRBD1	CASSLRVGTGVWGTEAFF	TGTGCCAGCAGCTTGAGGGTCGGGACAGGGGTTTGGGGCACTGAAGCTTTCTTT
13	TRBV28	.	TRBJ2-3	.	CASSPSGRDTQYF	TGTGCCAGCAGCCCCTCGGGGAGGGATACGCAGTATTTT
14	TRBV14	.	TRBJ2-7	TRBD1	CASSQAGTAYEQYF	TGTGCCAGCAGCCAAGCTGGGACAGCTTACGAGCAGTACTTC
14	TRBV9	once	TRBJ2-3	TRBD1	CASSDRGGTDTQYF	TGTGCCAGCAGCGACAGGGGGGGCACAGATACGCAGTATTTT
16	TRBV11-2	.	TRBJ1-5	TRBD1	CASSLGGTGRNQPQHF	TGTGCCAGCAGCTTAGGCGGGACAGGGCGGAATCAGCCCCAGCATTTT
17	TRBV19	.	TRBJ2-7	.	CASSIVFSGAVSYEQYF	TGTGCCAGTAGTATAGTGTTTAGCGGAGCGGTCTCCTACGAGCAGTACTTC
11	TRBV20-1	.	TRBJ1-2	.	CSASPTDGYTF	TGCAGTGCTTCACCTACCGATGGCTACACCTTC
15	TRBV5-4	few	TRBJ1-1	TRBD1	CASSPTDRPNTEAFF	TGTGCCAGCAGCCCGACGGACAGGCCGAACACTGAAGCTTTCTTT
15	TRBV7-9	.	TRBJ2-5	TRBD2	CASSPGTMVRETQYF	TGTGCCAGCAGCCCGGGGACTATGGTACGGGAGACCCAGTACTTC
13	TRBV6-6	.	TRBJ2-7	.	CASSFQGDNEQYF	TGTGCCAGCAGTTTCCAAGGGGATAACGAGCAGTACTTC
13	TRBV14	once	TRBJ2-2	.	CASSPGLPGELFF	TGTGCCAGCAGCCCCGGACTTCCCGGGGAGCTGTTTTTT
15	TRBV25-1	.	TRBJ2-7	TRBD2	CASAGLAGSSYEQYF	TGTGCCAGCGCCGGACTAGCGGGGAGCTCCTACGAGCAGTACTTC